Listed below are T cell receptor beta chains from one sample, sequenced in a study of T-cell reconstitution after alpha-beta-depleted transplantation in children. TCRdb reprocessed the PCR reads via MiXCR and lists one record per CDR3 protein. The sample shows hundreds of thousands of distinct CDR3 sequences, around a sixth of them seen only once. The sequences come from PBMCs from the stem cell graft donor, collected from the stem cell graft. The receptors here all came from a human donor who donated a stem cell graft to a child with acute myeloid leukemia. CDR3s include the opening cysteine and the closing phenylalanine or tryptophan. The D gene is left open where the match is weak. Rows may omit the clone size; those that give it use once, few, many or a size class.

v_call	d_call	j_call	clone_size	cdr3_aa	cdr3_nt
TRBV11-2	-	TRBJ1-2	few	CASSLDRAGNYGYTF	TGTGCCAGCAGCTTAGATCGGGCAGGGAACTATGGCTACACCTTC
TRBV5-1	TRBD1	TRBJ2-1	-	CASRVDRGPYNEQFF	TGCGCCAGCAGGGTTGACAGGGGACCTTACAATGAGCAGTTCTTC
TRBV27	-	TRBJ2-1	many	CASSLGGLYEQFF	TGTGCCAGCAGTTTAGGGGGACTGTATGAGCAGTTCTTC
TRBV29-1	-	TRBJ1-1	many	CSAFRSEAEAFF	TGCAGCGCATTTCGGAGTGAGGCTGAAGCTTTCTTT
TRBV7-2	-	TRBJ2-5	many	CASSGQLGEETQYF	TGTGCCAGCAGCGGGCAACTAGGCGAAGAGACCCAGTACTTC
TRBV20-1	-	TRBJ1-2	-	CSAREAVGDGYTF	TGCAGTGCTAGAGAAGCGGTCGGCGATGGCTACACCTTC
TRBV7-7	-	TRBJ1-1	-	CASSLAPTGPLDTEAFF	TGTGCCAGCAGCTTAGCCCCAACAGGGCCCTTGGACACTGAAGCTTTCTTT
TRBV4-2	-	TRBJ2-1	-	CASSQDLARRNEQFF	TGTGCCAGCAGCCAAGATTTGGCCAGGCGAAATGAGCAGTTCTTC
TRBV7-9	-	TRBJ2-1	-	CASTGWPYNEQFF	TGTGCCAGCACAGGGTGGCCCTACAATGAGCAGTTCTTC
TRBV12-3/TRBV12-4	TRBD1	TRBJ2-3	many	CASRSGTGTDTQYF	TGTGCCAGCCGATCCGGGACAGGCACAGATACGCAGTATTTT
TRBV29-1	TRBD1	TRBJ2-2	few	CSVDGRGFGDTGELFF	TGCAGCGTTGACGGCAGGGGGTTCGGCGACACCGGGGAGCTGTTTTTT
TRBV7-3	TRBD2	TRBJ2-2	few	CASSLLAGVNTGELFF	TGTGCCAGCAGCTTACTAGCGGGGGTAAACACCGGGGAGCTGTTTTTT
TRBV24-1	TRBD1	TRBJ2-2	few	CATSDTDRANTGELFF	TGTGCCACCAGTGACACGGACAGGGCGAACACCGGGGAGCTGTTTTTT
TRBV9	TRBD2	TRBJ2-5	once	CASSVLAGGPTSETQYF	TGTGCCAGCAGCGTTCTAGCGGGGGGACCGACTTCCGAGACCCAGTACTTC
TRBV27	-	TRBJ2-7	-	CASSLRGQLYEQYF	TGTGCCAGCAGTTTAAGGGGACAACTATACGAGCAGTACTTC
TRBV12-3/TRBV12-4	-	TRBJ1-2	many	CASSTDFYGYTF	TGTGCCAGCAGTACGGACTTCTATGGCTACACCTTC
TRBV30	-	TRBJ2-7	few	CAWKAVSYEQYF	TGTGCCTGGAAGGCCGTTTCCTACGAGCAGTACTTC
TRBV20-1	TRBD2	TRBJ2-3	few	CSARALSLTSGGATDTQYF	TGCAGTGCTAGAGCCCTATCCTTGACTAGCGGGGGGGCCACAGATACGCAGTATTTT
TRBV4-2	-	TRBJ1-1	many	CASSQGAGAEAFF	TGTGCCAGCAGCCAGGGTGCGGGGGCTGAAGCTTTCTTT